This TCR beta chain was identified during a study of blood T cell repertoires in COVID-19. Sequencing was performed with immunoSEQ multiplex PCR; in TCRdb, only in-frame clones are kept and a portion is missing. Among about 200,000 clones, approximately 80% were seen once, and the ten largest hold about 27%. Germline V gene data show CDR1 as LGHDT and CDR2 as YNNKEL (reference sequence). J was trimmed by 3 bases and V by 1 base; bases with no gene match: 2. This CDR3 region has 15 residues. The rearrangement uses TRBV3-1 (or the pseudogene TRBV3-2) and TRBJ1-4; 7 nucleotides match TRBD1. The sample taken for sequencing was peripheral blood. This clonotype was sampled from a man aged 35-49 years with acute or convalescent COVID-19. The CDR3 protein is CASSQADRANEKLFF. DNA of the CDR3: TGTGCCAGCAGCCAAGCCGACAGGGCTAATGAAAAACTGTTTTTT.